These 17 T cell receptor beta chains share one sample of origin, sequenced in a study of T cell responses to AZD1222 COVID-19 vaccine. This table comes from immunoSEQ multiplex PCR, and its TCRdb copy is limited to in-frame clones, with some not included. Seen here are fewer than 250,000 clones, about 93% observed once, and the top ten hold more than 0.8%. Sequenced material: peripheral blood, taken on day 0 of MenACWY control vaccination. These receptors all stem from an adult in good health.

The V and J genes are TRBV7-8 and TRBJ1-5; the D gene is possibly TRBD1 (5 bases). V was cut by 6 bases and J by 3 bases, with 15 bases left in between. Germline CDR1 SGHVS, CDR2 FQNEAQ. This CDR3 has 15 amino acids. CDR3 sequence (DNA): TGTGCCAGCAGTATAGAGGGGACCCCCAATCAGCCCCAGCATTTT. Protein product: CASSIEGTPNQPQHF.

V is TRBV19 and J is TRBJ2-7; unclear D gene. Trimming left V 5 bases short and J 5 bases short, with 19 bases between. This CDR3 has 15 residues. Looked up from germline, CDR1 is LNHDA and CDR2 is SQIVND (reference sequence). CDR3 protein: CASSLGFSKAHEQYF. Written as DNA, the CDR3 is TGTGCCAGTAGTTTGGGTTTCTCGAAGGCCCACGAGCAGTACTTC.

The chain carries TRBV6-5 and TRBJ2-2; 8 bases match TRBD2. Per germline, CDR1 MNHEY and CDR2 SVGAGI. This CDR3 is built from 16 residues. J was trimmed by 4 bases and V by 4 bases; bases with no gene match: 8. The chain's CDR3 is CASSSPGGPGTGELFF. As DNA, the CDR3 is TGTGCCAGCAGTTCCCCGGGGGGGCCCGGCACCGGGGAGCTGTTTTTT.

This chain connects TRBV4-1 to TRBJ1-5, with D possibly matching TRBD1 (6 bases). V was pared by 0 bases and J by 4 bases, with 16 bases between. The CDR3 loop spans 17 amino acids. The germline gives CDR1 MGHRA, CDR2 YSYEKL. DNA of the CDR3: TGCGCCAGCAGCCAAGAAGTAACGGGGGCTAGTAATCAGCCCCAGCATTTT. It is translated as CASSQEVTGASNQPQHF.

The chain is built from TRBV19 and TRBJ2-1; TRBD1 agrees at 8 bases. CDR1 is LNHDA, CDR2 SQIVND, per germline (reference sequence). The J segment lost 2 bases and the V segment lost 4 bases, leaving 4 bases of the junction unmatched. This CDR3 has 15 residues. The CDR3 reads CASSKLDRAYNEQFF. CDR3 DNA: TGTGCCAGTAGTAAACTGGACAGGGCCTACAATGAGCAGTTCTTC. The variable domain in full, completed from reference TRBV19 and TRBJ2-1, reads DGGITQSPKYLFRKEGQNVTLSCEQNLNHDAMYWYRQDPGQGLRLIYYSQIVNDFQKGDIAEGYSVSREKKESFPLTVTSAQKNPTAFYLCASSKLDRAYNEQFFGPGTRLTVL.

Details on this clone: Other DNA sequences in this specimen translate into the identical CDR3. The chain couples TRBV7-2 to TRBJ1-5; TRBD1 matches 7 bases. V dropped 5 bases and J dropped 7; count of bases not matched to a gene: 2. The CDR3 extends over 12 amino acids. Germline lookup yields CDR1 SGHTA and CDR2 FQGNSA. This CDR3 is CASSLQGQPQHF. As DNA, the CDR3 is TGTGCCAGCAGCCTACAGGGGCAGCCCCAGCATTTT.

The CDR3 bases are TGCAGCGTTGCTCGCCCGGGGGGAGGCACCGGGGAGCTGTTTTTT. Translation: CSVARPGGGTGELFF. V gene TRBV29-1 combines with J gene TRBJ2-2, with 7 bases fitting TRBD2. Germline-derived CDR1 and CDR2 are SQVTM and ANQGSEA. The CDR3 length is 15 residues. V was pared by 4 bases and J by 4 bases, with 9 bases of the junction left unmatched.

V is TRBV30 and J is TRBJ1-1, with D unresolved. Looked up from germline, CDR1 is GTSNPN and CDR2 is SVGIG (reference sequence). CDR3 length: 14 residues. V lost 5 bases and J lost 0, with 13 bases in between. The CDR3 loop is CAWVLSNLNTEAFF. Written as DNA, the CDR3 is TGTGCCTGGGTTCTGAGTAATTTGAACACTGAAGCTTTCTTT.

V gene TRBV18 combines with J gene TRBJ1-3, with TRBD1 as a possible D gene (6 bases). The CDR3 is made up of 15 amino acids. Trimming took 3 bases from V and 4 from J, leaving 13 bases between them. Per germline, CDR1 KGHSH and CDR2 LQKENI. The CDR3 DNA follows: TGTGCCAGCTCACCCGGGACACCGCTGGGAAACACCATATATTTT. Translated, it gives CASSPGTPLGNTIYF.

The chain is built from TRBV6-5 and TRBJ2-7; no reliable D call. Trimming stripped 10 bases from V and 6 bases from J, with 13 bases between. CDR1 is MNHEY, CDR2 SVGAGI, per germline. CDR3 size: 11 residues. The DNA for the CDR3 is TGTGCCACCAGACTCTCTAGCGAGCAGTACTTC. This gives the protein CATRLSSEQYF.

This sequence joins TRBV10-3 and TRBJ2-1, with 9 bases aligning to TRBD2. Germline V gene sequence: CDR1 ENHRY, CDR2 SYGVKD. The CDR3 contains 14 residues. J lost 5 bases, V lost 7 bases, and 6 bases had no gene match. The CDR3 nucleotides are TGTGCCATCAAGAGACTAGCGGAGAACAATGAGCAGTTCTTC. It specifies CAIKRLAENNEQFF.

The genes are TRBV5-1 and TRBJ2-1; TRBD2 matches at 9 bases. The CDR3 spans 16 residues. J lost 5 bases, V lost 3 bases, and 9 bases had no gene match. Germline-derived CDR1 and CDR2 are SGHRS and YFSETQ. The CDR3 sequence: CASSSAWRGGHNEQFF. In nucleotides, the CDR3 is TGCGCCAGCAGCTCCGCCTGGCGGGGGGGCCACAATGAGCAGTTCTTC.

This chain joins TRBV7-9 and TRBJ1-4, with 11 bases that match TRBD1. Germline V gene data show CDR1 as SEHNR and CDR2 as FQNEAQ (reference sequence). The J segment lost 7 bases and the V segment lost 3 bases, leaving 4 bases of the junction unmatched. This CDR3 spans 15 amino acids. The CDR3 is CASSFPGTGGEKLFF. The CDR3 nucleotides are TGTGCCAGCAGCTTCCCCGGGACAGGGGGTGAAAAACTGTTTTTT.

This chain links TRBV2 with TRBJ2-2, with D perhaps TRBD2 (6 bases). Trimming pared 5 bases from V and 3 bases from J, leaving 10 bases between. The CDR3 spans 14 residues. Germline CDR1 SNHLY, CDR2 FYNNEI. CDR3 bases: TGTGCCAGCAGTCCCGGGAGTTACACCGGGGAGCTGTTTTTT. Its translation is CASSPGSYTGELFF.

The chain carries TRBV11-2 and TRBJ1-6; D possibly corresponds to TRBD1 (5 bases). CDR3 size: 12 residues. The germline gives CDR1 SGHAT, CDR2 FQNNGV. The V gene lost 3 bases and the J gene lost 14 bases, with 11 bases spanning the gap. CDR3 sequence reads: CASSFTRETLHF. The CDR3 nucleotides are TGTGCCAGCAGCTTTACCAGGGAAACCCTCCACTTT.

The genes are TRBV2 and TRBJ1-4; D perhaps matches TRBD1 (6 bases). Trimming stripped 3 bases from V and 5 bases from J, with 13 bases between. The germline V gene has CDR1 SNHLY and CDR2 FYNNEI. This CDR3 region has 15 residues. The CDR3 sequence: CASSETGHSNEKLFF. CDR3 in DNA: TGTGCCAGCAGTGAGACAGGCCATTCGAATGAAAAACTGTTTTTT.

The gene calls are TRBV19 and TRBJ2-1; D unresolved. Germline V gene lookup returns CDR1 LNHDA and CDR2 SQIVND (reference sequence). The V end was cut by 0 bases, the J end by 13 bases, with 10 bases between. The CDR3 sequence is 12 residues long. The CDR3 bases are TGTGCCAGTAGTATAGAAGGAGTCGAACAGTTCTTC. It codes for CASSIEGVEQFF.